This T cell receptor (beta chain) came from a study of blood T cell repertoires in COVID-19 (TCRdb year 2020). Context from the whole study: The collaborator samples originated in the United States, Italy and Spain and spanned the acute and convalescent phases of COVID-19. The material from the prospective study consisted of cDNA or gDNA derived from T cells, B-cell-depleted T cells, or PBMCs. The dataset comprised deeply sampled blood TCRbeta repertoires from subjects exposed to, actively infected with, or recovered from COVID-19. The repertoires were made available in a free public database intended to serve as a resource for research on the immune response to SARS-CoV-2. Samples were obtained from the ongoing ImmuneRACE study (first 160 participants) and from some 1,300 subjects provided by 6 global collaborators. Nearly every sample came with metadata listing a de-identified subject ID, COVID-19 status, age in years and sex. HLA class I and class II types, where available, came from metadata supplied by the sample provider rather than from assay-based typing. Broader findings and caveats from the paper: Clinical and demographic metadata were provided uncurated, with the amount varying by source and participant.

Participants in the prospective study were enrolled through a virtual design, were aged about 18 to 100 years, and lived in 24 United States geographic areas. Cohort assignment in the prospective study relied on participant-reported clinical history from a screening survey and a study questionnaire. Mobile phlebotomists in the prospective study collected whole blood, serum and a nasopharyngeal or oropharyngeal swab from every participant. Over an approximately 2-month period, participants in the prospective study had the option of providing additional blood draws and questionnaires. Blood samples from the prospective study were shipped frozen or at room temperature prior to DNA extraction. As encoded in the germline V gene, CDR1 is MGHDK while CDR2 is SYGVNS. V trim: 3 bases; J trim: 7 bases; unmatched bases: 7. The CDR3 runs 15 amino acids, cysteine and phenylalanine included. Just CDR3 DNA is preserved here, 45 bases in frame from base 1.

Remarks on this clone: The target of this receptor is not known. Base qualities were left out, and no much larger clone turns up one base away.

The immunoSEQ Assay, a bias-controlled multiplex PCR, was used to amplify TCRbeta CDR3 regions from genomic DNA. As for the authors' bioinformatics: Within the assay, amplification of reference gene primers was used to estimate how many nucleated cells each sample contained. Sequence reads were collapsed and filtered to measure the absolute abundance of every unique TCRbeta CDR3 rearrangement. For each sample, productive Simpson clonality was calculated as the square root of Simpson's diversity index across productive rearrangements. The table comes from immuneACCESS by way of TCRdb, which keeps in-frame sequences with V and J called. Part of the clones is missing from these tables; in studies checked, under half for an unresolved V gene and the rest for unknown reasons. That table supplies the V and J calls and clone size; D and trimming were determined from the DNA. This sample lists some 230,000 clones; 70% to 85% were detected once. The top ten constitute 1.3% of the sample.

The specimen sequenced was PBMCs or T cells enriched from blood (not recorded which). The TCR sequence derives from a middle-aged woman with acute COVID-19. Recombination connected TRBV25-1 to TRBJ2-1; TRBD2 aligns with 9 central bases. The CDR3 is CASSEREGRGNEQFF. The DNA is TGTGCCAGCAGTGAGCGGGAGGGCCGAGGGAATGAGCAGTTCTTC.